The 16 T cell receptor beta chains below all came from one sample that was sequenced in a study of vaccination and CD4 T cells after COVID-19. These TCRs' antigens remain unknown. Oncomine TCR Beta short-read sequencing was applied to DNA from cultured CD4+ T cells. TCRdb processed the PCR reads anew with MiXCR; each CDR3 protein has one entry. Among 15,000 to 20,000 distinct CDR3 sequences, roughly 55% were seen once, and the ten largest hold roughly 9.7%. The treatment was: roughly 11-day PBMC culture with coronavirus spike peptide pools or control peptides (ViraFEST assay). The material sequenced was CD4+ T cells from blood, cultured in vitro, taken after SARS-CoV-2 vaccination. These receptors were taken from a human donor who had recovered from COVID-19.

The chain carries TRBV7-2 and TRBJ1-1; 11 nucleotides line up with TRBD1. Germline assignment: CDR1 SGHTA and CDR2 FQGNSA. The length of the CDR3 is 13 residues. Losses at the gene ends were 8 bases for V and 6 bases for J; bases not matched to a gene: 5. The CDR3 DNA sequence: TGTGCCAGCGGACAGGGGGCGAGGTCTGAAGCTTTCTTT. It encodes CASGQGARSEAFF.

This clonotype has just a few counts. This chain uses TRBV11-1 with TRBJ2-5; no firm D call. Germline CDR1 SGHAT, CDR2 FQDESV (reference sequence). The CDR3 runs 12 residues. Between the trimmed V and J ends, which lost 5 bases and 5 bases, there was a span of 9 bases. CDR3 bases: TGTGCCAGCAGCCCCCAGGCTGAGACCCAGTACTTC. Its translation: CASSPQAETQYF. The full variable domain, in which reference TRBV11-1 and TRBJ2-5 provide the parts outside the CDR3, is EAEVAQSPRYKITEKSQAVAFWCDPISGHATLYWYRQILGQGPELLVQFQDESVVDDSQLPKDRFSAERLKGVDSTLKIQPAELGDSAMYLCASSPQAETQYFGPGTRLLVL.

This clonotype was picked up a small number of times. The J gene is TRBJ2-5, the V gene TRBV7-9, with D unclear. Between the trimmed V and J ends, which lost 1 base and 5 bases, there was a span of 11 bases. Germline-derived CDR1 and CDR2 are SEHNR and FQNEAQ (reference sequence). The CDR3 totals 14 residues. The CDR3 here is CASSLEASGETQYF. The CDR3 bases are TGTGCCAGCAGCTTAGAGGCGTCTGGGGAGACCCAGTACTTC.

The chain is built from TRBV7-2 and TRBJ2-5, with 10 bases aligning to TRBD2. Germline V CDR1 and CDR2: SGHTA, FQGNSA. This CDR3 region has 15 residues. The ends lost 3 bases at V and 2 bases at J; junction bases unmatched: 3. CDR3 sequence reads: CASSLRTSGQETQYF. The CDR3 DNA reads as TGTGCCAGCAGCTTGAGGACTAGCGGTCAAGAGACCCAGTACTTC. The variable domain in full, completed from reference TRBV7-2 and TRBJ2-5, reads GAGVSQSPSNKVTEKGKDVELRCDPISGHTALYWYRQSLGQGLEFLIYFQGNSAPDKSGLPSDRFSAERTGGSVSTLTIQRTQQEDSAVYLCASSLRTSGQETQYFGPGTRLLVL.

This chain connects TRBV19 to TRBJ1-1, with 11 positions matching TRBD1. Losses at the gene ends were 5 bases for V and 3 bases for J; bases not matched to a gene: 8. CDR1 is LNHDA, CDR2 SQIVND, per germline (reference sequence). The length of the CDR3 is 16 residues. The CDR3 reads CASSDPGQGADTEAFF. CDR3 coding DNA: TGTGCCAGTAGTGACCCCGGACAGGGGGCGGACACTGAAGCTTTCTTT. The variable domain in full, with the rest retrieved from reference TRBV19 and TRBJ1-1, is DGGITQSPKYLFRKEGQNVTLSCEQNLNHDAMYWYRQDPGQGLRLIYYSQIVNDFQKGDIAEGYSVSREKKESFPLTVTSAQKNPTAFYLCASSDPGQGADTEAFFGQGTRLTVV.

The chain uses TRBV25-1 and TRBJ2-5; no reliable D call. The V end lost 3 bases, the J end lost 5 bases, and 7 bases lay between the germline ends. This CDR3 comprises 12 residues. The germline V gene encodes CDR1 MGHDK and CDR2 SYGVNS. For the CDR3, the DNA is TGTGCCAGCAGTGATATCTCCGAGACCCAGTACTTC. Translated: CASSDISETQYF. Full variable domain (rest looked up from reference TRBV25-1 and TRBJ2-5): EADIYQTPRYLVIGTGKKITLECSQTMGHDKMYWYQQDPGMELHLIHYSYGVNSTEKGDLSSESTVSRIRTEHFPLTLESARPSHTSQYLCASSDISETQYFGPGTRLLVL.

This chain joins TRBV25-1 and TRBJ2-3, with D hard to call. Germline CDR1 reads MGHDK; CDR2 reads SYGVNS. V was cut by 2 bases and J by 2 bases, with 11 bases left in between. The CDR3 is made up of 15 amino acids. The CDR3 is CASSEDTTITDTQYF. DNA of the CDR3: TGTGCCAGCAGTGAAGATACCACTATCACAGATACGCAGTATTTT.

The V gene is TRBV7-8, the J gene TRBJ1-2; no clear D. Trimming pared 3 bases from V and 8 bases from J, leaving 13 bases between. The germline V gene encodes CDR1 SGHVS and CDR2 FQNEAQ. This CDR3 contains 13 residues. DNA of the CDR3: TGTGCCAGCAGCTTCCGGACGGGATTGGGCTACACCTTC. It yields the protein CASSFRTGLGYTF.

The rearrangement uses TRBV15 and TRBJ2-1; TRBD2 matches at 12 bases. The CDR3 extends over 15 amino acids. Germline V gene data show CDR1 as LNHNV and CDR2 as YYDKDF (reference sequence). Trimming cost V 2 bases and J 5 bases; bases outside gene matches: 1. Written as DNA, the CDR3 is TGTGCCACCAGCAGAAGACTAGCGGGGGACAATGAGCAGTTCTTC. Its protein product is CATSRRLAGDNEQFF.

The CDR3 sequence: CASSRGQGAQGTEAFF. The CDR3 bases are TGTGCCAGCAGCCGGGGACAGGGGGCGCAGGGAACTGAAGCTTTCTTT. The chain is built from TRBV6-1 and TRBJ1-1, with 12 nucleotides matching TRBD1. This CDR3 contains 16 residues. The germline V gene has CDR1 MNHNS and CDR2 SASEGT. V lost 6 bases and J lost 5; bases outside the gene matches: 10.

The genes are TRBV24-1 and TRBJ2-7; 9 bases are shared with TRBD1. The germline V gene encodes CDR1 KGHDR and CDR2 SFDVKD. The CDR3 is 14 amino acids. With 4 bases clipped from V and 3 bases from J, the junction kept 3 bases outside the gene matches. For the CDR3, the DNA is TGTGCCACCAGTGACGGGACAGGGTACTACGAGCAGTACTTC. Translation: CATSDGTGYYEQYF.

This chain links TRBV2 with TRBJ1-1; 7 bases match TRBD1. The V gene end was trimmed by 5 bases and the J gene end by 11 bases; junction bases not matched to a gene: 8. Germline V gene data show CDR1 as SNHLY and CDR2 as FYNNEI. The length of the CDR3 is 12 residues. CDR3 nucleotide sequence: TGTGCCAGCAGTCGACAGGGAAGGTCGGCTTTCTTT. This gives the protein CASSRQGRSAFF.

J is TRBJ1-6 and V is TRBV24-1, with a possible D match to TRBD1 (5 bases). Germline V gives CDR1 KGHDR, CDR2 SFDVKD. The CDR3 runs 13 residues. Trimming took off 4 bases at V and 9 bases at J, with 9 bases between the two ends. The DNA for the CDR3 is TGTGCCACCAGTGAAAGGCAGGGTTCACCCCTCCACTTT. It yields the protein CATSERQGSPLHF.

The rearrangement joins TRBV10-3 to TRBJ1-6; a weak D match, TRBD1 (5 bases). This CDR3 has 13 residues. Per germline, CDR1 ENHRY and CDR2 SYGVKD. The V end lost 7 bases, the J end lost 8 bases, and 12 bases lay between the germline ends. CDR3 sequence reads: CAITNRQDSPLHF. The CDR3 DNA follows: TGTGCCATCACGAACAGGCAGGATTCACCCCTCCACTTT.

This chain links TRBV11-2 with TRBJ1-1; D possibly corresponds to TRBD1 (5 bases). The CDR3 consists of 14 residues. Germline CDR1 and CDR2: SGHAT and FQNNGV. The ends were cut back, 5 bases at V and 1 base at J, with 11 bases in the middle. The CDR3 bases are TGTGCCAGCAGCGCAATTGGGGGGAACACTGAAGCTTTCTTT. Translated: CASSAIGGNTEAFF.

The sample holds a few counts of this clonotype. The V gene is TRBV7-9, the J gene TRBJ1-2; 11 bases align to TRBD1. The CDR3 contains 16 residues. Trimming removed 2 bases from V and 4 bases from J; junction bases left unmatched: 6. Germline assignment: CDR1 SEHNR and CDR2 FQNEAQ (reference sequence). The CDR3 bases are TGTGCCAGCAGCTTAAGGGAAGGACAGGGGGCCTATGGCTACACCTTC. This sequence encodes CASSLREGQGAYGYTF. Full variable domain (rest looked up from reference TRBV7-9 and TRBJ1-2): DTGVSQNPRHKITKRGQNVTFRCDPISEHNRLYWYRQTLGQGPEFLTYFQNEAQLEKSRLLSDRFSAERPKGSFSTLEIQRTEQGDSAMYLCASSLREGQGAYGYTFGSGTRLTVV.